This T cell receptor beta chain was retrieved from a study of T cell responses to AZD1222 COVID-19 vaccine. General study results and limits: It should be noted that donors were predominantly white British and more often female, and clonal diversity was possibly underestimated. Two AZD1222 administrations were followed by greater Spike-specific TCR breadth and depth.

V lost 3 bases and J lost 4; bases outside the gene matches: 5. The CDR3 runs 15 residues. Germline CDR1 reads SGHRS; CDR2 reads YFSETQ. TCRdb's copy holds only in-frame clones and misses some; the assay was immunoSEQ multiplex PCR. There are about 120,000 clones in the sample; 80% to 95% occur only once, and 14% to 15% lies in the top ten. Remarks on this clone: The antigen remains undetermined.

The chain has TRBV5-1 and TRBJ1-2; 11 positions match TRBD1. The sequence was collected from an adult in good health. Material: peripheral blood, obtained on day 0 of AZD1222 vaccination. The CDR3 loop is CASSSDRGRFYGYTF. Written as DNA, the CDR3 is TGCGCCAGCAGCTCGGACAGGGGGCGCTTCTATGGCTACACCTTC.